This T cell receptor (beta chain) stems from a study of post-analysis software for immune sequencing data. Looking at the study overall: The courses of disease that were included comprised relapsing-remitting, secondary progressive and progressive-relapsing multiple sclerosis.

With 4 bases clipped from V and 4 bases from J, the junction kept 5 bases outside the gene matches. CDR1 MNHEY and CDR2 SVGAGI come from the germline V gene. The CDR3 spans 14 residues. Study outcomes and limitations: Analysis by F measure revealed that same-batch samples clustered strongly together. Normalized Chao1 diversity was significantly reduced in patients versus controls. The study found TRBV5-6, TRBV5-1 and TRBV20-1 among a few TRBV segments more frequent in patients than controls.

Turning to this clonotype: Antigen unknown.

Every TCR beta cDNA library bore unique molecular identifiers. A population of about 0.9 to 10 million T cells gave rise to roughly 0.5 million cDNA molecules. Via MiXCR, TCRdb re-called the PCR reads, giving one row per CDR3 protein. The sample carries about 540,000 distinct CDR3 sequences, 34% recorded once. The chain recombines TRBV6-5 with TRBJ1-1; TRBD1 aligns across 8 bases. The material sequenced was blood. This receptor was obtained from a girl aged 2 to 17 with multiple sclerosis. CDR3 in DNA: TGTGCCAGCAGTTTTTATGACAGGGGCACTGAAGCTTTCTTT. As protein: CASSFYDRGTEAFF.